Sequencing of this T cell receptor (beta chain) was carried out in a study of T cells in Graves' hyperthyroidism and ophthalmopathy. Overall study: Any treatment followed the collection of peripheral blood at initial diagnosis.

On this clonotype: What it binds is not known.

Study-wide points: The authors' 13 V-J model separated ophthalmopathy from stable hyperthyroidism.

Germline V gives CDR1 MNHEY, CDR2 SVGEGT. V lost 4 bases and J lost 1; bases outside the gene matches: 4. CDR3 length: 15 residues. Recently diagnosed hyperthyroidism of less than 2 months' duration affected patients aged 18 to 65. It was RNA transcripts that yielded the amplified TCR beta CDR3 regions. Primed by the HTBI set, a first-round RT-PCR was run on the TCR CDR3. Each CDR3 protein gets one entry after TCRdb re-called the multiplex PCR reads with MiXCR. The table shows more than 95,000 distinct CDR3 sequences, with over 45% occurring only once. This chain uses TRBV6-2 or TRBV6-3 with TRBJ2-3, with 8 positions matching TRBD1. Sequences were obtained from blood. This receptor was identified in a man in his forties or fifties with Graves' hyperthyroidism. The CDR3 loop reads CASSLDRAGTDTQYF. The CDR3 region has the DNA TGTGCCAGCAGTTTGGACAGGGCTGGCACAGATACGCAGTATTTT.